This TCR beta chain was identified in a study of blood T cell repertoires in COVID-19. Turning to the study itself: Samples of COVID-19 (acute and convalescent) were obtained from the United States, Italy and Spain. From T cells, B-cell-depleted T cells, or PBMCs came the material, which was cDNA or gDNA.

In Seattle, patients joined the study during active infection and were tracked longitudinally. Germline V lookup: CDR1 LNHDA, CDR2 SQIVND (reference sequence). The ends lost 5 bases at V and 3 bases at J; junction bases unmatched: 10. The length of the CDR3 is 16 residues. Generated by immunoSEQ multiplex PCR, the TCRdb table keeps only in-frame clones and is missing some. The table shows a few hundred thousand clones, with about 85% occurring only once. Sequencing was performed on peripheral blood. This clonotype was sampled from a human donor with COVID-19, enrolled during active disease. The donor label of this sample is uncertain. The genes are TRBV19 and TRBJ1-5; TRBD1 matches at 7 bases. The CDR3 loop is CASSPPTGIANQPQHF. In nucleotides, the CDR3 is TGTGCCAGTAGTCCACCGACAGGGATCGCCAATCAGCCCCAGCATTTT.